Listed here are 29 T cell receptor beta chains from one sample, sequenced in a study of cytomegalovirus exposure and HLA in healthy donors. Assay used: immunoSEQ multiplex PCR; TCRdb lists only in-frame clones, some missing. The sample carries approximately 58,000 clones, roughly 90% recorded once. Material: PBMCs. The receptors stem from a woman in her 30s in good health and CMV-seronegative.

The genes are TRBV28 and TRBJ1-1, with D unresolved. The V end lost 5 bases, the J end lost 1 base, and 8 bases lay between the germline ends. The CDR3 contains 13 residues. Germline assignment: CDR1 MDHEN and CDR2 SYDVKM. The CDR3 DNA is TGTGCCAGCAGTACTACACGGAACACTGAAGCTTTCTTT. Translating it yields CASSTTRNTEAFF.

V is TRBV6-5 and J is TRBJ2-7; D gene uncertain. Germline CDR1 MNHEY, CDR2 SVGAGI. CDR3 length equals 13 residues. Trimming stripped 7 bases from V and 2 bases from J, with 12 bases between. The CDR3 sequence is CASKPGIAYEQYF. For the CDR3, the DNA is TGTGCCAGCAAACCAGGAATCGCCTACGAGCAGTACTTC.

Points on this clone: The junction does not match germline at one end; this may be a read error. The rearrangement joins TRBV7-7 to TRBJ2-5, with D maybe TRBD2 (5 bases). Germline CDR1 and CDR2: SSHAT and FNYEAQ (reference sequence). The CDR3 totals 14 residues. CDR3 DNA sequence: TGTGCTAGCAGCCCCTTCCAACGAGGGGAGACCCAGTACTTC. The encoded protein is CASSPFQRGETQYF. The full variable domain, rest sourced from reference TRBV7-7 and TRBJ2-5, is GAGVSQSPRYKVTKRGQDVTLRCDPISSHATLYWYQQALGQGPEFLTYFNYEAQPDKSGLPSDRFSAERPEGSISTLTIQRTEQRDSAMYRCASSPFQRGETQYFGPGTRLLVL.

V usage is TRBV6-6 and J usage is TRBJ1-4; 7 bases are shared with TRBD1. The germline V gene has CDR1 MNHNY and CDR2 SVGAGI (reference sequence). J was trimmed by 8 bases and V by 6 bases; bases with no gene match: 12. This CDR3 has 15 amino acids. CDR3 region: CASSYTGAGAEKLFF. Written as DNA, the CDR3 is TGTGCCAGCAGCTATACAGGGGCGGGCGCGGAAAAACTGTTTTTT.

The chain couples TRBV7-3 to TRBJ1-2; D may be TRBD1 (5 bases). The germline V gene has CDR1 SGHTA and CDR2 FQGTGA. The CDR3 loop spans 15 amino acids. Between the trimmed V and J ends, which lost 0 bases and 8 bases, there was a span of 16 bases. The CDR3 protein is CASSLTGLPAGGYTF. CDR3 nucleotides: TGTGCCAGCAGCTTAACGGGACTGCCCGCGGGGGGCTACACCTTC.

The chain employs TRBV4-2 and TRBJ2-7; D might be TRBD2 (6 bases). CDR1 is LGHNA, CDR2 YNFKEQ, per germline. This CDR3 contains 13 residues. V was pared by 0 bases and J by 7 bases, with 10 bases between. The CDR3 loop is CASSQDRDSEQYF. CDR3 coding DNA: TGTGCCAGCAGCCAAGATCGGGACTCTGAGCAGTACTTC.

The chain combines TRBV12-5 with TRBJ2-3, with D possibly matching TRBD1 (5 bases). There are 14 residues in the CDR3. CDR1 and CDR2 (germline): LGHNT, FRNRAP. The V gene lost 6 bases and the J gene lost 6 bases, with 16 bases spanning the gap. The CDR3 reads CASGLSLSGDTQYF. In DNA form, the CDR3 reads TGTGCTAGTGGCCTGTCGTTATCAGGGGATACGCAGTATTTT.

V and J are TRBV2 and TRBJ1-4; D is unresolved. Germline V gene lookup returns CDR1 SNHLY and CDR2 FYNNEI. V was shortened by 6 bases and J by 4 bases, with 15 bases between the two germline ends. The CDR3 runs to 15 residues. The chain's CDR3 is CASSPENYHNEKLFF. The CDR3 DNA is TGTGCCAGCAGCCCGGAGAACTACCATAATGAAAAACTGTTTTTT.

The genes are TRBV11-2 and TRBJ1-4; possible D gene TRBD1, 6 bases. CDR1 is SGHAT, CDR2 FQNNGV, per germline. This CDR3 is 17 amino acids long. Trimming shortened V by 4 bases and J by 7 bases, and 22 bases separated the two germline ends. The CDR3 here is CASSSSIVQGFGEKLFF. The CDR3 nucleotides are TGTGCCAGCAGCTCCTCCATAGTACAGGGTTTTGGTGAAAAACTGTTTTTT. The variable domain in full, completed from reference TRBV11-2 and TRBJ1-4, reads EAGVAQSPRYKIIEKRQSVAFWCNPISGHATLYWYQQILGQGPKLLIQFQNNGVVDDSQLPKDRFSAERLKGVDSTLKIQPAKLEDSAVYLCASSSSIVQGFGEKLFFGSGTQLSVL.

This clone occurred once. The DNA for the CDR3 is TGTGCCAGCAGCTTTTCTAGCGGGAGCTACAATGAGCAGTTCTTC. Encoded protein: CASSFSSGSYNEQFF. The chain couples TRBV7-2 to TRBJ2-1, with 10 positions matching TRBD2. CDR3 size: 15 residues. The V gene end was trimmed by 3 bases and the J gene end by 3 bases; junction bases not matched to a gene: 2. Germline assignment: CDR1 SGHTA and CDR2 FQGNSA.

The chain links TRBV28 to TRBJ2-7; D may be TRBD2 (6 bases). Germline V gene lookup returns CDR1 MDHEN and CDR2 SYDVKM. V was pared by 5 bases and J by 1 base, with 9 bases between. The CDR3 length is 13 residues. The CDR3 spells CASSHSGSYEQYF. The CDR3 bases are TGTGCCAGCAGTCACAGCGGGTCCTACGAGCAGTACTTC.

CDR3 sequence reads: CASSPGDTPNTEAFF. CDR3 DNA: TGTGCCAGCAGTCCTGGGGACACACCGAACACTGAAGCTTTCTTT. The chain carries TRBV9 and TRBJ1-1, with a tentative D call TRBD1 (6 bases). Trimming left V 5 bases short and J 1 base short, with 15 bases between. The CDR3 totals 15 residues. Germline CDR1 and CDR2: SGDLS and YYNGEE. Supplemented by reference TRBV9 and TRBJ1-1, the full variable domain reads DSGVTQTPKHLITATGQRVTLRCSPRSGDLSVYWYQQSLDQGLQFLIQYYNGEERAKGNILERFSAQQFPDLHSELNLSSLELGDSALYFCASSPGDTPNTEAFFGQGTRLTVV.

The V and J genes are TRBV19 and TRBJ1-5, with TRBD1 matching 7 bases. Germline values: CDR1 LNHDA, CDR2 SQIVND (reference sequence). The V gene end was trimmed by 9 bases and the J gene end by 0 bases; junction bases not matched to a gene: 8. The CDR3 covers 15 residues. CDR3 in DNA: TGTGCCAGCCAAGCCGGGACAGTTAGCAATCAGCCCCAGCATTTT. This encodes CASQAGTVSNQPQHF.

The J gene is TRBJ1-2, the V gene TRBV28; D ambiguous. The CDR3 is 12 amino acids. V lost 8 bases to trimming and J lost 8 bases, with 15 bases between them. Per the germline V gene, CDR1 is MDHEN and CDR2 is SYDVKM. The CDR3 nucleotides are TGTGCCAGCGTTGCTCTGGAGAGGGGCTACACCTTC. Its translation: CASVALERGYTF.

The V call is TRBV5-1, the J call TRBJ1-5; maybe TRBD1 (5 bases). The CDR3 runs 15 residues. From germline, CDR1 is SGHRS and CDR2 YFSETQ. V shed 1 base and J shed 4 bases, with 12 bases lying between them. In DNA form, the CDR3 reads TGCGCCAGCAGCTTGTTCCCGGGGGATAATCAGCCCCAGCATTTT. As protein: CASSLFPGDNQPQHF.

The gene calls are TRBV6-5 and TRBJ2-1, with D possibly matching TRBD2 (5 bases). Germline V gives CDR1 MNHEY, CDR2 SVGAGI. V dropped 10 bases and J dropped 3 bases, with 16 bases sitting between them. The CDR3 is made up of 14 amino acids. This CDR3 is CATGSGMRYNEQFF. CDR3 nucleotides: TGTGCCACCGGATCGGGGATGCGCTACAATGAGCAGTTCTTC.

The chain is built from TRBV4-3 and TRBJ1-1; no clear D. Germline V lookup: CDR1 LGHNA, CDR2 YSLEER. The CDR3 extends over 13 amino acids. Trimming shortened V by 0 bases and J by 11 bases, and 13 bases separated the two germline ends. This chain's CDR3 is CASSQEFRQEAFF. As DNA, the CDR3 is TGCGCCAGCAGCCAAGAGTTCAGACAAGAGGCTTTCTTT.

This clone was seen once. The chain carries TRBV20-1 and TRBJ2-7; D call uncertain. Germline lookup yields CDR1 DFQATT and CDR2 SNEGSKA (reference sequence). V lost 8 bases and J lost 0, with 8 bases in between. CDR3 length: 11 residues. CDR3 DNA sequence: TGCAGTAGAGCGAGCTCCTACGAGCAGTACTTC. Protein product: CSRASSYEQYF.

The chain links TRBV30 to TRBJ2-2; D might be TRBD2 (6 bases). The ends were cut back, 1 base at V and 3 bases at J, with 12 bases in the middle. The CDR3 sequence is 15 residues long. Germline V gene data show CDR1 as GTSNPN and CDR2 as SVGIG (reference sequence). The CDR3 loop is CAWSGGLLYTGELFF. The CDR3 DNA reads as TGTGCCTGGAGTGGGGGACTTCTTTACACCGGGGAGCTGTTTTTT.

The chain joins TRBV7-2 to TRBJ2-5; 7 nucleotides match TRBD2. The CDR3 extends over 13 amino acids. The V gene end was trimmed by 7 bases and the J gene end by 6 bases; junction bases not matched to a gene: 8. Germline V lookup: CDR1 SGHTA, CDR2 FQGNSA. The CDR3 region is CASKGGSGKTQYF. The DNA for the CDR3 is TGTGCCAGCAAGGGCGGGAGCGGAAAGACCCAGTACTTC. Full variable domain (missing parts from reference TRBV7-2 and TRBJ2-5): GAGVSQSPSNKVTEKGKDVELRCDPISGHTALYWYRQSLGQGLEFLIYFQGNSAPDKSGLPSDRFSAERTGGSVSTLTIQRTQQEDSAVYLCASKGGSGKTQYFGPGTRLLVL.

V usage is TRBV28 and J usage is TRBJ1-2, with 9 bases that match TRBD1. CDR3 length equals 16 residues. V lost 5 bases and J lost 7; bases outside the gene matches: 14. Germline V gene lookup returns CDR1 MDHEN and CDR2 SYDVKM. The CDR3 DNA is TGTGCCAGCAGTGCTGCAACAGGGGGCTTTATTGGTGGCTACACCTTC. Encoded protein: CASSAATGGFIGGYTF.

This rearrangement joins TRBV30 to TRBJ2-5; no firm D call. The germline gives CDR1 GTSNPN, CDR2 SVGIG (reference sequence). The CDR3 spans 12 residues. V gave up 5 bases and J gave up 4 bases, with 11 bases separating them. Here the CDR3 DNA reads TGTGCCTGGGGAGCGAGTGGAGAGACCCAGTACTTC. This codes for CAWGASGETQYF.

This clone turned up a few times. Here the CDR3 reads CASSPSGMGELFF. DNA of the CDR3: TGTGCCAGCAGTCCCTCGGGAATGGGGGAGCTGTTTTTT. The V and J genes are TRBV6-5 and TRBJ2-2; possibly TRBD2 for D (5 bases). The V gene's germline CDR1 is MNHEY and CDR2 SVGAGI. The V gene lost 5 bases and the J gene lost 8 bases, with 12 bases spanning the gap. The CDR3 is 13 amino acids.

In this sample, this clone turned up a few times. This chain joins TRBV7-6 and TRBJ2-7; the match to TRBD2 covers 11 bases. This CDR3 is 18 amino acids long. The germline V gene encodes CDR1 SGHVS and CDR2 FNYEAQ. The junction had 13 bases not matched to a gene; V was cut back by 3 bases and J by 3 bases. The CDR3 region has the DNA TGTGCCAGCAGCTTCCTGGGTAGCGGGAGGGCAAAAAACTACGAGCAGTACTTC. It is translated as CASSFLGSGRAKNYEQYF.

The chain links TRBV11-2 to TRBJ1-1; tentative D call: TRBD1 (5 bases). This CDR3 region has 15 residues. V dropped 3 bases and J dropped 0 bases, with 11 bases sitting between them. CDR1 is SGHAT, CDR2 FQNNGV, per germline. CDR3 DNA: TGTGCCAGCAGCTTGACAGTGATTCTGAACACTGAAGCTTTCTTT. It yields the protein CASSLTVILNTEAFF.

V and J are TRBV6-6 and TRBJ1-1; D is undetermined. This CDR3 contains 15 residues. The ends were cut back, 10 bases at V and 4 bases at J, with 22 bases in the middle. In germline, CDR1 is MNHNY, CDR2 SVGAGI (reference sequence). CDR3 DNA: TGTGCCACCGCAGACCCAGGTGGGCTCGGCACTGAAGCTTTCTTT. Its translation is CATADPGGLGTEAFF.

The rearrangement links TRBV10-3 to TRBJ2-7; D unresolved. The germline CDR1 and CDR2 sequences are ENHRY and SYGVKD. The V gene lost 5 bases and the J gene lost 1 base, with 3 bases spanning the gap. The CDR3 is 11 residues long. The CDR3 sequence: CAISPSYEQYF. CDR3 DNA sequence: TGTGCCATCAGTCCATCCTACGAGCAGTACTTC.

This chain links TRBV9 with TRBJ1-3; D call uncertain. This CDR3 has 14 residues. The V gene's germline CDR1 is SGDLS and CDR2 YYNGEE. Trimming shortened V by 0 bases and J by 4 bases, and 8 bases separated the two germline ends. CDR3 coding DNA: TGTGCCAGCAGCGTAGTGGCAGGAGGAAACACCATATATTTT. It codes for CASSVVAGGNTIYF.

The V gene is TRBV28, the J gene TRBJ2-7, with 7 bases that match TRBD2. The CDR3 is 18 residues long. The V segment lost 2 bases and the J segment 5 bases; nucleotides outside the gene matches: 18. CDR1 and CDR2 from the germline V gene are MDHEN and SYDVKM. The CDR3 here is CASSLEARLADPRDEQYF. CDR3 DNA: TGTGCCAGCAGTTTAGAAGCGCGCCTAGCGGATCCCAGGGACGAGCAGTACTTC.